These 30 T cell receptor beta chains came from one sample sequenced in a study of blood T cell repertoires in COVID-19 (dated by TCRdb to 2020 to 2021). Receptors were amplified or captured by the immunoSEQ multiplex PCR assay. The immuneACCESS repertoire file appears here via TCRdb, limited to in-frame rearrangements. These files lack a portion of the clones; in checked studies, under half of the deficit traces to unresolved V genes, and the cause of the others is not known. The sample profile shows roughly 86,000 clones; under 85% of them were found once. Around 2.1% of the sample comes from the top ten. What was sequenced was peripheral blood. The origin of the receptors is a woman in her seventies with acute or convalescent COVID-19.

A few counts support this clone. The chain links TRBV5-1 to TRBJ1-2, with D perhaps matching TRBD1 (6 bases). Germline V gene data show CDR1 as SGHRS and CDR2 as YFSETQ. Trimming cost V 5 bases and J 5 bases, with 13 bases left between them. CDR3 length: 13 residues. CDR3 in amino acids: CASRQNREYGYTF. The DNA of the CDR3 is TGCGCCAGCAGACAGAACAGGGAGTATGGCTACACCTTC.

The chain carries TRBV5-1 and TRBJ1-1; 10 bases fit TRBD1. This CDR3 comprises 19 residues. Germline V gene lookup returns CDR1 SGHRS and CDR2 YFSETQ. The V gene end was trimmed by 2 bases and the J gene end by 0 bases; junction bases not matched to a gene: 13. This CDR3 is CASSLNLMTGGLVNTEAFF. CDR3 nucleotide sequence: TGCGCCAGCAGCTTAAACCTGATGACAGGGGGCCTGGTGAACACTGAAGCTTTCTTT. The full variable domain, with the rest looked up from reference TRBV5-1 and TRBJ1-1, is KAGVTQTPRYLIKTRGQQVTLSCSPISGHRSVSWYQQTPGQGLQFLFEYFSETQRNKGNFPGRFSGRQFSNSRSEMNVSTLELGDSALYLCASSLNLMTGGLVNTEAFFGQGTRLTVV.

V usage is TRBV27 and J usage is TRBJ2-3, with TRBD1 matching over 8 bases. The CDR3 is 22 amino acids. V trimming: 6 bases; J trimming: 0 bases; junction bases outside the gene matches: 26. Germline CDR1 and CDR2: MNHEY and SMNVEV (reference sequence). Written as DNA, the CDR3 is TGTGCCAGCAGCCAAAAACGGGTCGTATTGGACAGGGAGGTTTTGAGCACAGATACGCAGTATTTT. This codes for CASSQKRVVLDREVLSTDTQYF.

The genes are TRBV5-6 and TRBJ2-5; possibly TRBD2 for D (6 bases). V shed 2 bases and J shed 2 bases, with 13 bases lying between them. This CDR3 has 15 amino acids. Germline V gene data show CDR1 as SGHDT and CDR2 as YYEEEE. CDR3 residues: CASSFPGGAQETQYF. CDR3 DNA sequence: TGTGCCAGCAGCTTTCCGGGCGGGGCTCAAGAGACCCAGTACTTC.

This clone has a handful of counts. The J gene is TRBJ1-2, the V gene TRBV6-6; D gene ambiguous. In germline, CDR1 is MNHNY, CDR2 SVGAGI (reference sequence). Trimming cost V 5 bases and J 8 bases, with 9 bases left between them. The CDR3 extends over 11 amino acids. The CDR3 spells CASSPGRGYTF. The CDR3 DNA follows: TGTGCCAGCAGTCCCGGTCGCGGCTACACCTTC.

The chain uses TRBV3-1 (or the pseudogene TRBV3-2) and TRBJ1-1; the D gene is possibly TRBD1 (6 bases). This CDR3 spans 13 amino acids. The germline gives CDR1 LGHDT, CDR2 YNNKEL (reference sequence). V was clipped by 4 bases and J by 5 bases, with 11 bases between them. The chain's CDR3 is CASSRPGETEAFF. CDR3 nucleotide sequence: TGTGCCAGCAGCCGCCCAGGGGAAACTGAAGCTTTCTTT.

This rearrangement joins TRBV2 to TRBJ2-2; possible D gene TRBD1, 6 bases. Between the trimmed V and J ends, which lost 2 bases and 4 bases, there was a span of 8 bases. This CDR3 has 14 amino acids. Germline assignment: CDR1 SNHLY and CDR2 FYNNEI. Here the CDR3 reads CASSETQGTGELFF. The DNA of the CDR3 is TGTGCCAGCAGTGAAACACAGGGCACCGGGGAGCTGTTTTTT.

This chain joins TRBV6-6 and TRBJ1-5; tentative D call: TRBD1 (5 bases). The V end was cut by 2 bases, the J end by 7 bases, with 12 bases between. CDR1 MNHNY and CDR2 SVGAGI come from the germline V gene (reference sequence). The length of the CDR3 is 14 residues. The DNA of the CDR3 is TGTGCCAGCAGTTACGAAGGGGTAGGACAGCCCCAGCATTTT. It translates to CASSYEGVGQPQHF.

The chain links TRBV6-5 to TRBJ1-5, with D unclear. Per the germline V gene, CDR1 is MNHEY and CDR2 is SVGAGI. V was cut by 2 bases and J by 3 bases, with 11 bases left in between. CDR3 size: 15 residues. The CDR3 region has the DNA TGTGCCAGCAGTTACCGGTGGGCCCCCAATCAGCCCCAGCATTTT. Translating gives CASSYRWAPNQPQHF.

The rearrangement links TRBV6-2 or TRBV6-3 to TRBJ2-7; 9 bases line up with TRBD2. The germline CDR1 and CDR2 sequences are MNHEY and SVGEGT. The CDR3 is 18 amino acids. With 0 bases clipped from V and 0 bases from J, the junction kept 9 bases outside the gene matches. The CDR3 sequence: CASSYSIFSGGSSYEQYF. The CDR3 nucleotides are TGTGCCAGCAGTTACTCGATATTCAGCGGGGGGAGCTCCTACGAGCAGTACTTC.

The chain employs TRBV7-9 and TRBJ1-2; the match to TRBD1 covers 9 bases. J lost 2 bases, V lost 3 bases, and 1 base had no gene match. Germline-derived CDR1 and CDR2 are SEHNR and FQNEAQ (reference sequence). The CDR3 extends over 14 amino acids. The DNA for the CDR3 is TGTGCCAGCAGCTTCGGGACAGGGAACTATGGCTACACCTTC. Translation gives CASSFGTGNYGYTF.

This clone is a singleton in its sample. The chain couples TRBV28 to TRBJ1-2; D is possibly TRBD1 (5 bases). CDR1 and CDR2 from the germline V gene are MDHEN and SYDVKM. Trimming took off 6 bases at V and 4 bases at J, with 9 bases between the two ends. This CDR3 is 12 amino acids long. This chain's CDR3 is CASSRQFYGYTF. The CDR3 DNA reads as TGTGCCAGCAGCAGACAGTTCTATGGCTACACCTTC.

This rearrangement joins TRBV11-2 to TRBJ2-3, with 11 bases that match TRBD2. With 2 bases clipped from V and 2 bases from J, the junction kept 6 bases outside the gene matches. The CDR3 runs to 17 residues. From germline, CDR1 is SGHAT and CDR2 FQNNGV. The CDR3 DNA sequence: TGTGCCAGCAGCTTATATCTAGCGGGGGGTGACACAGATACGCAGTATTTT. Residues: CASSLYLAGGDTDTQYF.

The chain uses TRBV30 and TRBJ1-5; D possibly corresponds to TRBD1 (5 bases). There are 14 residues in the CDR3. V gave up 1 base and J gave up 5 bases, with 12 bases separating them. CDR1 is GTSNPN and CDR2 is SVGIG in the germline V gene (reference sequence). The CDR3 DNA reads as TGTGCCTGGAGTGCGAAGCAGGGCCATCAGCCCCAGCATTTT. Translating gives CAWSAKQGHQPQHF.

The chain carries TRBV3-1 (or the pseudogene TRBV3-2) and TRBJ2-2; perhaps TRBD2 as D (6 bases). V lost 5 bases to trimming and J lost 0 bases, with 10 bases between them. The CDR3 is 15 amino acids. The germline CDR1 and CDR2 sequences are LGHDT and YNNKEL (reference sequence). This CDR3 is CASSTRTTNTGELFF. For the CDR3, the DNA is TGTGCCAGCAGCACGAGGACTACGAACACCGGGGAGCTGTTTTTT.

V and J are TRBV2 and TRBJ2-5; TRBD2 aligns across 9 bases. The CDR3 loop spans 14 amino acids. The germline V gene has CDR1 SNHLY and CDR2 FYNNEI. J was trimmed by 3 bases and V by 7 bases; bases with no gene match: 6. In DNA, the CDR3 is TGTGCCAGCAAAGAGACTAGCGGTGAAGAGACCCAGTACTTC. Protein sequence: CASKETSGEETQYF.

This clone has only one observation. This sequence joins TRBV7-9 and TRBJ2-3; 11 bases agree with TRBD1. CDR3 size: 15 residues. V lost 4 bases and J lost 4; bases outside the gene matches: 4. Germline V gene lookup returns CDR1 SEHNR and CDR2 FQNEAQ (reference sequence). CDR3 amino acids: CASSSGTGGADTQYF. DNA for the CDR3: TGTGCCAGCAGCTCGGGGACAGGGGGTGCAGATACGCAGTATTTT.

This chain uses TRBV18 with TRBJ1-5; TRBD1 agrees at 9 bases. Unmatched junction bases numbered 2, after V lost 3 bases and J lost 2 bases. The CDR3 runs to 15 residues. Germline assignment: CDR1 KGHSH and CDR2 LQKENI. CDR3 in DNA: TGTGCCAGCTCACCGGGACAGGGTGGCAATCAGCCCCAGCATTTT. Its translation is CASSPGQGGNQPQHF.

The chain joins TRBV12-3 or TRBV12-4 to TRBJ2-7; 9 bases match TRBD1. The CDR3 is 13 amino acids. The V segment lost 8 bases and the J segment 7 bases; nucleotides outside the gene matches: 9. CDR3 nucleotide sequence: TGTGCCAGCCGCGGGACAGGGAGTAATGAGCAGTACTTC. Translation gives CASRGTGSNEQYF.

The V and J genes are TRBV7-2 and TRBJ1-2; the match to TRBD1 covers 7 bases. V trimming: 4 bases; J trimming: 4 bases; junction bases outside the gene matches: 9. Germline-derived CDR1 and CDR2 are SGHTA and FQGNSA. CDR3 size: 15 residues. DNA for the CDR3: TGTGCCAGCAGCTCCTATACAGGGGACCTCTATGGCTACACCTTC. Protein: CASSSYTGDLYGYTF.

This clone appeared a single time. The CDR3 sequence: CASSTINSYEQYF. The DNA of the CDR3 is TGTGCCAGTAGTACCATCAACTCCTACGAGCAGTACTTC. V gene TRBV19 combines with J gene TRBJ2-7, with unresolved D. The germline gives CDR1 LNHDA, CDR2 SQIVND (reference sequence). With 4 bases removed from V and 0 bases from J, the gap between germline ends came to 7 bases. This CDR3 has 13 residues.

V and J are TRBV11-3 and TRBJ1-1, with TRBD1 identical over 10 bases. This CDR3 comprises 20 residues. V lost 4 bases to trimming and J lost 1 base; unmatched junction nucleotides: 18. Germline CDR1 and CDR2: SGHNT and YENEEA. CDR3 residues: CASSSLTGTGAIGGNTEAFF. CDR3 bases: TGTGCCAGCAGCTCGCTCACCGGGACAGGGGCGATCGGAGGGAACACTGAAGCTTTCTTT.

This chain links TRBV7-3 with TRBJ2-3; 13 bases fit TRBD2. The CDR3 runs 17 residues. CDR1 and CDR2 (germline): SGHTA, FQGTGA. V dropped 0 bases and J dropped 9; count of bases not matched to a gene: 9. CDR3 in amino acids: CASSLTALAGGQGTQYF. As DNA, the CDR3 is TGTGCCAGCAGCTTAACCGCACTAGCGGGGGGGCAGGGGACGCAGTATTTT.

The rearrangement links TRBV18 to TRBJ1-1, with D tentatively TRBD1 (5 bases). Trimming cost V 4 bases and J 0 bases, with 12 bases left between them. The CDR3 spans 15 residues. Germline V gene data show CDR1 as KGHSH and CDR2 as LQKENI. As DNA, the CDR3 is TGTGCCAGCTCACTCGCACAGGCCATGAACACTGAAGCTTTCTTT. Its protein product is CASSLAQAMNTEAFF.

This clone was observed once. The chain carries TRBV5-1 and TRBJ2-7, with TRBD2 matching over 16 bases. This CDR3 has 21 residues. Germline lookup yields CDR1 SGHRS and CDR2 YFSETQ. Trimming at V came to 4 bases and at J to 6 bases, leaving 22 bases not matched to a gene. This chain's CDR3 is CASSPDRPGTSGGAYGVEQYF. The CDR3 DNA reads TGCGCCAGCAGCCCCGACCGTCCCGGGACTAGCGGGGGGGCCTATGGCGTCGAGCAGTACTTC.

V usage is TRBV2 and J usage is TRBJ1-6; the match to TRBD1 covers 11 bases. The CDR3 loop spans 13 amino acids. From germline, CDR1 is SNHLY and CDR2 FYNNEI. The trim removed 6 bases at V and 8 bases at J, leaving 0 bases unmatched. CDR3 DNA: TGTGCCAGCAGGGGACAGGGGGATTCACCCCTCCACTTT. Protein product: CASRGQGDSPLHF.

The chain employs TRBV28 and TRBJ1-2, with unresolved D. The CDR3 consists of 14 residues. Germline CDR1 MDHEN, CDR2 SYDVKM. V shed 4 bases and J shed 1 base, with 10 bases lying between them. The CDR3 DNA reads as TGTGCCAGCAGTTCCGGACTCCTTAACTATGGCTACACCTTC. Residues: CASSSGLLNYGYTF.

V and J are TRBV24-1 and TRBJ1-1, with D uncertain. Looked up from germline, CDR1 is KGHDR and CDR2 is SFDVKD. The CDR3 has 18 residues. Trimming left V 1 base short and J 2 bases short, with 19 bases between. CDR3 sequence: CATSDFRTEKSVNTEAFF. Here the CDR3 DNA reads TGTGCCACCAGTGATTTCCGGACTGAAAAGTCCGTCAACACTGAAGCTTTCTTT.

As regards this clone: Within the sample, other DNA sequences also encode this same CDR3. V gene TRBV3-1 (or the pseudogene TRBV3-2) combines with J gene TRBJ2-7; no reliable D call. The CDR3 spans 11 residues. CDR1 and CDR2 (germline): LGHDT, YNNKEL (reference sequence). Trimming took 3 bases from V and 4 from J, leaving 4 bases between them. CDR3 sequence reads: CASSQAYEQYF. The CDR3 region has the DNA TGTGCCAGCAGCCAGGCTTACGAGCAGTACTTC.

For the CDR3, the DNA is TGTGCCAGTAGTTCGGGGGGGGAATTGGGCCAGCCCCAGCATTTT. Translation gives CASSSGGELGQPQHF. This rearrangement joins TRBV19 to TRBJ1-5; D perhaps matches TRBD1 (5 bases). This CDR3 spans 15 amino acids. The germline gives CDR1 LNHDA, CDR2 SQIVND (reference sequence). Trimming stripped 5 bases from V and 7 bases from J, with 18 bases between.